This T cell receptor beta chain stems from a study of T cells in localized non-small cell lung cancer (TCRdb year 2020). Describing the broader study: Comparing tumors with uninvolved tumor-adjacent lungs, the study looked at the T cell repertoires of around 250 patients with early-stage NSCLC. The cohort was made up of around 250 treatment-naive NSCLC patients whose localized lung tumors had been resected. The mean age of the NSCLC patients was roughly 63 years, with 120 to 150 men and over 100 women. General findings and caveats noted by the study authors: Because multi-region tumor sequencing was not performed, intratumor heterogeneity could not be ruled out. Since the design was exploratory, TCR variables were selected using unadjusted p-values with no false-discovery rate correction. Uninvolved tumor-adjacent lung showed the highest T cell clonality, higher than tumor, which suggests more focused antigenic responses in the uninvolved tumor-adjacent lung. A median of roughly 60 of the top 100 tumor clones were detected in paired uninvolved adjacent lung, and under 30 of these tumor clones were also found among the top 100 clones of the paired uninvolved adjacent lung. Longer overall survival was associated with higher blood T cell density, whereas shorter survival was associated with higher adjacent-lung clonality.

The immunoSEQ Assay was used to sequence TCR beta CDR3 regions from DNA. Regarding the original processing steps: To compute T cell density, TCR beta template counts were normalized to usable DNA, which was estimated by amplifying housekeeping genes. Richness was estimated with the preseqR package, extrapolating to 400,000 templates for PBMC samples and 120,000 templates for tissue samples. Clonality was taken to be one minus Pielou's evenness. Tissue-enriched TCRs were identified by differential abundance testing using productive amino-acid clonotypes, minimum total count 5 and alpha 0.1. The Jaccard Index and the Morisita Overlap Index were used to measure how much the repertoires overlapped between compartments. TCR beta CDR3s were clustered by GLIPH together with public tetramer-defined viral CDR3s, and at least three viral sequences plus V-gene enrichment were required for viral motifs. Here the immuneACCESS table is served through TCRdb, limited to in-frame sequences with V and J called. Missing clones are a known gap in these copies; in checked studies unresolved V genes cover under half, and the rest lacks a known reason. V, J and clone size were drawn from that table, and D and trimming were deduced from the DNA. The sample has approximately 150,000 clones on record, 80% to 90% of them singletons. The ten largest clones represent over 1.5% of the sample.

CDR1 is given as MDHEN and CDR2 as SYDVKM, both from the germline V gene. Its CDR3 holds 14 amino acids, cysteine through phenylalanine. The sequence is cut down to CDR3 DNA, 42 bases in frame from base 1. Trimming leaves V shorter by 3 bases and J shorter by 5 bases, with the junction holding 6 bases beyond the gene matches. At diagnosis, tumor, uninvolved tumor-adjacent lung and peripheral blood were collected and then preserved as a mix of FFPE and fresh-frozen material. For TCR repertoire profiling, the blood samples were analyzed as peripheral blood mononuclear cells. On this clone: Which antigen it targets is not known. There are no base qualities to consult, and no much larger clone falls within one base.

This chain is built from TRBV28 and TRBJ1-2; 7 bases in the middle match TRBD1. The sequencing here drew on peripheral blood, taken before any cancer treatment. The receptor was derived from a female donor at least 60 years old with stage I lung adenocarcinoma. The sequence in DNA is TGTGCCAGCAGTTTTGAGACAGGGTCTTATGGCTACACCTTC. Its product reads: CASSFETGSYGYTF.